These 29 T cell receptor beta chains were sequenced from one sample in a study of PD-1 blockade in classical Hodgkin lymphoma. Exposure to brentuximab vedotin varied, and each patient had relapsed following autologous stem cell transplantation. Clones were sequenced by immunoSEQ multiplex PCR, and TCRdb holds only the in-frame ones, with some missing. The table lists some 15,000 clones, approximately 80% of them singletons. Specimen: peripheral blood mononuclear cells (PBMCs), collected at baseline. These TCRs come from a human donor with classical Hodgkin lymphoma.

The rearrangement links TRBV19 to TRBJ1-1; D is uncertain. The CDR3 length is 15 residues. Germline V gene lookup returns CDR1 LNHDA and CDR2 SQIVND (reference sequence). The germline V and J ends were trimmed by 1 base and 1 base, with 10 bases remaining between them. The CDR3: CASSIAARTNTEAFF. The CDR3 nucleotides read TGTGCCAGTAGTATAGCCGCTCGGACGAACACTGAAGCTTTCTTT.

The chain has TRBV5-1 and TRBJ2-2; possibly TRBD1 for D (6 bases). This CDR3 is built from 15 residues. Per the germline V gene, CDR1 is SGHRS and CDR2 is YFSETQ. V dropped 6 bases and J dropped 0 bases, with 12 bases sitting between them. CDR3 protein: CASTGGGANTGELFF. The CDR3 nucleotides read TGCGCCAGCACAGGTGGGGGCGCGAACACCGGGGAGCTGTTTTTT.

The chain recombines TRBV19 with TRBJ2-4; D unresolved. Between the trimmed V and J ends, which lost 0 bases and 5 bases, there was a span of 11 bases. Germline assignment: CDR1 LNHDA and CDR2 SQIVND (reference sequence). CDR3 length equals 15 residues. Here the CDR3 reads CASSIDQAGENIQYF. The CDR3, as DNA: TGTGCCAGTAGTATAGATCAGGCAGGAGAAAACATTCAGTACTTC.

V and J are TRBV10-2 and TRBJ2-7; D unclear. V was pared by 3 bases and J by 0 bases, with 6 bases between. CDR3 length: 13 residues. The germline V gene encodes CDR1 WSHSY and CDR2 SAAADI. CDR3 amino acids: CASSDGSSYEQYF. In nucleotides, the CDR3 is TGCGCCAGCAGTGACGGCAGCTCCTACGAGCAGTACTTC.

The CDR3 is CASSSSKSFYNEQFF. The DNA for the CDR3 is TGTGCCAGCAGCTCCTCTAAGTCATTCTACAATGAGCAGTTCTTC. The chain uses TRBV5-8 and TRBJ2-1; D is unresolved. The germline V gene has CDR1 SGHTS and CDR2 YDEGEE. The ends were cut back, 3 bases at V and 3 bases at J, with 13 bases in the middle. The CDR3 covers 15 residues.

V usage is TRBV4-2 and J usage is TRBJ2-5; possible D gene TRBD1, 6 bases. The CDR3 consists of 14 residues. Trimming cost V 4 bases and J 5 bases, with 14 bases left between them. Germline assignment: CDR1 LGHNA and CDR2 YNFKEQ. The CDR3 region has the DNA TGTGCCAGCAGCCGAGAACAGGGTGGGGAGACCCAGTACTTC. Translated: CASSREQGGETQYF.

The gene calls are TRBV9 and TRBJ2-2; D is unresolved. With 4 bases removed from V and 0 bases from J, the gap between germline ends came to 10 bases. The CDR3 contains 15 residues. The germline V gene encodes CDR1 SGDLS and CDR2 YYNGEE. CDR3 nucleotide sequence: TGTGCCAGCAGCCCTCTACGGGCGAACACCGGGGAGCTGTTTTTT. This codes for CASSPLRANTGELFF.

The chain employs TRBV6-6 and TRBJ2-3, with 7 bases fitting TRBD2. Germline CDR1 and CDR2: MNHNY and SVGAGI (reference sequence). The ends lost 8 bases at V and 6 bases at J; junction bases unmatched: 2. This CDR3 is 11 amino acids long. DNA for the CDR3: TGTGCCAGCCGGGGGGTGGATACGCAGTATTTT. Its protein product is CASRGVDTQYF.

The rearrangement links TRBV2 to TRBJ2-2; TRBD1 might be the D (6 bases). Germline-derived CDR1 and CDR2 are SNHLY and FYNNEI. The CDR3 runs to 12 residues. Trimming left V 9 bases short and J 5 bases short, with 10 bases between. The CDR3 loop reads CARTGPTGELFF. The CDR3 nucleotides are TGTGCCAGGACAGGCCCTACCGGGGAGCTGTTTTTT.

The rearrangement joins TRBV29-1 to TRBJ2-5, with D possibly being TRBD1 (6 bases). This CDR3 has 13 amino acids. With 3 bases removed from V and 2 bases from J, the gap between germline ends came to 10 bases. The germline gives CDR1 SQVTM, CDR2 ANQGSEA. The chain's CDR3 is CSVEGRGQETQYF. CDR3 bases: TGCAGCGTTGAGGGCAGGGGACAAGAGACCCAGTACTTC. Full variable domain (rest looked up from reference TRBV29-1 and TRBJ2-5): SAVISQKPSRDICQRGTSLTIQCQVDSQVTMMFWYRQQPGQSLTLIATANQGSEATYESGFVIDKFPISRPNLTFSTLTVSNMSPEDSSIYLCSVEGRGQETQYFGPGTRLLVL.

The rearrangement joins TRBV5-5 to TRBJ1-1, with D possibly TRBD1 on 5 matching bases. The germline CDR1 and CDR2 sequences are SGHKS and YYEKEE (reference sequence). The V end was cut by 0 bases, the J end by 13 bases, with 19 bases between. The CDR3 extends over 14 amino acids. CDR3 sequence: CASSLGQGPGGSFF. The CDR3 DNA reads TGTGCCAGCAGCTTGGGGCAGGGCCCGGGCGGGAGTTTCTTT.

This chain connects TRBV11-2 to TRBJ1-6, with D maybe TRBD1 (6 bases). This CDR3 region has 16 residues. Trimming pared 5 bases from V and 10 bases from J, leaving 21 bases between. CDR1 is SGHAT and CDR2 is FQNNGV in the germline V gene. The CDR3 here is CASSPGRGGFGSPLHF. In nucleotides, the CDR3 is TGTGCCAGCAGCCCAGGGAGGGGGGGATTTGGATCACCCCTCCACTTT. The full variable domain, its missing parts supplied by reference TRBV11-2 and TRBJ1-6, is EAGVAQSPRYKIIEKRQSVAFWCNPISGHATLYWYQQILGQGPKLLIQFQNNGVVDDSQLPKDRFSAERLKGVDSTLKIQPAKLEDSAVYLCASSPGRGGFGSPLHFGNGTRLTVT.

The chain has TRBV5-1 and TRBJ2-7; D ambiguous. Germline CDR1 is SGHRS and CDR2 is YFSETQ. The CDR3 is 13 amino acids. Trimming removed 0 bases at V and 8 bases at J, with 12 bases between. For the CDR3, the DNA is TGCGCCAGCAGCTTGGAGACGGCAGCCCAGCAGTACTTC. It codes for CASSLETAAQQYF.

V gene TRBV4-3 combines with J gene TRBJ1-4, with D possibly being TRBD1 (6 bases). CDR3 length: 15 amino acids. The germline V gene has CDR1 LGHNA and CDR2 YSLEER. The ends were cut back, 0 bases at V and 8 bases at J, with 13 bases in the middle. Written as DNA, the CDR3 is TGCGCCAGCAGCCAAGACGAGGGGGTGAGGGAAAAACTGTTTTTT. This encodes CASSQDEGVREKLFF.

V usage is TRBV18 and J usage is TRBJ2-7, with D possibly matching TRBD1 (5 bases). Germline loops: CDR1 KGHSH, CDR2 LQKENI. V was shortened by 1 base and J by 0 bases, with 10 bases between the two germline ends. This CDR3 has 15 residues. The CDR3 region is CASSPQGMSSYEQYF. The CDR3 DNA sequence: TGTGCCAGCTCACCACAGGGGATGAGCTCCTACGAGCAGTACTTC.

The chain recombines TRBV11-2 with TRBJ2-2; no definite D call. Trimming stripped 5 bases from V and 5 bases from J, with 15 bases between. CDR1 SGHAT and CDR2 FQNNGV come from the germline V gene. This CDR3 region has 15 residues. As DNA, the CDR3 is TGTGCCAGCAGCCCTAACCCTACAGCAACCGGGGAGCTGTTTTTT. Its translation is CASSPNPTATGELFF.

This rearrangement joins TRBV9 to TRBJ2-5; TRBD1 or TRBD2 may be the D gene (5 bases each). Germline V gene sequence: CDR1 SGDLS, CDR2 YYNGEE. V dropped 4 bases and J dropped 3 bases, with 13 bases sitting between them. The CDR3 covers 14 residues. The CDR3 loop is CASSRGAGEETQYF. Written as DNA, the CDR3 is TGTGCCAGCAGCCGAGGGGCCGGGGAAGAGACCCAGTACTTC.

The CDR3 sequence: CATSRESDRGTGELFF. CDR3 DNA: TGTGCCACCAGCAGAGAAAGCGATCGGGGCACCGGGGAGCTGTTTTTT. The chain employs TRBV15 and TRBJ2-2; D perhaps matches TRBD2 (5 bases). This CDR3 has 16 amino acids. Trimming stripped 0 bases from V and 4 bases from J, with 12 bases between. Germline loops: CDR1 LNHNV, CDR2 YYDKDF (reference sequence).

The chain couples TRBV5-1 to TRBJ2-7; D might be TRBD1 (6 bases). Trimming cost V 3 bases and J 7 bases, with 23 bases left between them. Germline values: CDR1 SGHRS, CDR2 YFSETQ. The CDR3 length is 16 residues. The CDR3 loop reads CASSSLGAGELGEQYF. The CDR3 DNA follows: TGCGCCAGCAGCTCCCTGGGGGCCGGGGAATTGGGAGAGCAGTACTTC.

The genes are TRBV7-2 and TRBJ2-1; no firm D call. Trimming shortened V by 1 base and J by 0 bases, and 13 bases separated the two germline ends. The CDR3 is 17 amino acids. Germline values: CDR1 SGHTA, CDR2 FQGNSA. The CDR3 DNA sequence: TGTGCCAGCAGCTTAGACAGAGGCTGGAACTCCTACAATGAGCAGTTCTTC. Its protein product is CASSLDRGWNSYNEQFF.

This chain uses TRBV27 with TRBJ2-2, with a tentative D call TRBD1 (6 bases). Germline values: CDR1 MNHEY, CDR2 SMNVEV (reference sequence). Between the trimmed V and J ends, which lost 7 bases and 3 bases, there was a span of 12 bases. The CDR3 has 14 residues. The CDR3 sequence is CASTTYRDTGELFF. The CDR3 DNA sequence: TGTGCCAGCACTACCTACAGGGACACCGGGGAGCTGTTTTTT.

This clone was recorded once. The chain joins TRBV27 to TRBJ2-1, with TRBD2 matching 11 bases. CDR3 length: 16 residues. Looked up from germline, CDR1 is MNHEY and CDR2 is SMNVEV (reference sequence). Losses at the gene ends were 5 bases for V and 5 bases for J; bases not matched to a gene: 8. In DNA form, the CDR3 reads TGTGCCAGCAGTCCACTACTAGCGGGGGAAGACAATGAGCAGTTCTTC. Amino acids: CASSPLLAGEDNEQFF.

This chain connects TRBV9 to TRBJ2-1; TRBD1 or TRBD2 may be the D gene (5 bases each). Germline lookup yields CDR1 SGDLS and CDR2 YYNGEE. The V end lost 3 bases, the J end lost 5 bases, and 15 bases lay between the germline ends. The CDR3 is made up of 15 amino acids. The CDR3 region has the DNA TGTGCCAGCAGCGAGGGGACGATCGGGAACAATGAGCAGTTCTTC. It codes for CASSEGTIGNNEQFF.

The chain recombines TRBV10-2 with TRBJ2-3, with 9 positions matching TRBD2. Germline values: CDR1 WSHSY, CDR2 SAAADI. With V trimmed by 4 bases and J by 6 bases, 8 bases remained unmatched. This CDR3 contains 15 residues. This CDR3 is CASSVRRGGLDTQYF. The CDR3 DNA reads as TGCGCCAGCAGTGTAAGGCGGGGGGGCCTGGATACGCAGTATTTT.

V is TRBV18 and J is TRBJ2-7; no clear D gene. V was shortened by 0 bases and J by 1 base, with 4 bases between the two germline ends. The CDR3 runs to 13 residues. CDR1 is KGHSH and CDR2 is LQKENI in the germline V gene. The CDR3 coding sequence is TGTGCCAGCTCACCACCGCTATCCTACGAGCAGTACTTC. As protein: CASSPPLSYEQYF.

This clone was seen a handful of times. This chain uses TRBV5-1 with TRBJ2-3; D not resolved. There are 16 residues in the CDR3. The ends were cut back, 1 base at V and 3 bases at J, with 15 bases in the middle. Germline assignment: CDR1 SGHRS and CDR2 YFSETQ. CDR3 amino acids: CASSLSPGPVTDTQYF. DNA of the CDR3: TGCGCCAGCAGCTTGTCGCCGGGCCCCGTTACAGATACGCAGTATTTT.

The chain is built from TRBV28 and TRBJ2-2; D might be TRBD2 (7 bases). Germline loops: CDR1 MDHEN, CDR2 SYDVKM. Trimming removed 8 bases at V and 0 bases at J, with 22 bases between. The CDR3 consists of 18 residues. CDR3 in DNA: TGTGCCAGCGGACAGTTTTTGGTACGGGGGGCGAACACCGGGGAGCTGTTTTTT. Translation: CASGQFLVRGANTGELFF.

The chain links TRBV7-6 to TRBJ2-2; D unresolved. The CDR3 loop spans 16 amino acids. V was pared by 4 bases and J by 4 bases, with 16 bases between. Per germline, CDR1 SGHVS and CDR2 FNYEAQ. CDR3 loop: CASSSDSLGFTGELFF. The CDR3 DNA reads TGTGCCAGCAGCTCCGATTCTCTAGGCTTCACCGGGGAGCTGTTTTTT.

V usage is TRBV7-8 and J usage is TRBJ2-1, with 13 nucleotides matching TRBD2. J gave up 8 bases and V 2 bases, and 9 bases lay outside the gene matches. CDR3 length: 17 residues. The germline gives CDR1 SGHVS, CDR2 FQNEAQ. The CDR3 loop reads CASSLRLAGGLDYEQFF. The CDR3 DNA reads as TGTGCCAGCAGCTTACGACTAGCGGGGGGCCTCGACTATGAGCAGTTCTTC.